These 30 T cell receptor beta chains share one sample of origin, sequenced in a study of blood T cell repertoires in COVID-19. Profiled with immunoSEQ multiplex PCR; TCRdb holds only in-frame clones, not every one. The sample has 300,000 to 350,000 clones, around 90% seen once. The source material was PBMCs or T cells enriched from blood (not recorded which). The receptor source for this set is a man under 40 who had recovered from COVID-19.

The chain employs TRBV5-1 and TRBJ1-6, with D maybe TRBD1 (5 bases). The CDR3 extends over 13 amino acids. Germline V gives CDR1 SGHRS, CDR2 YFSETQ. V was clipped by 5 bases and J by 8 bases, with 11 bases between them. This chain's CDR3 is CASRSQGDSPLHF. The CDR3 DNA is TGCGCCAGCAGATCTCAGGGTGATTCACCCCTCCACTTT. Combining the CDR3 with reference TRBV5-1 and TRBJ1-6 gives the whole variable domain KAGVTQTPRYLIKTRGQQVTLSCSPISGHRSVSWYQQTPGQGLQFLFEYFSETQRNKGNFPGRFSGRQFSNSRSEMNVSTLELGDSALYLCASRSQGDSPLHFGNGTRLTVT.

This clone was counted once. The V call is TRBV9, the J call TRBJ2-1, with no clear D. CDR1 and CDR2 from the germline V gene are SGDLS and YYNGEE. Trimming removed 4 bases at V and 5 bases at J, with 10 bases between. The CDR3 is made up of 13 amino acids. This CDR3 is CASSSGWDNEQFF. CDR3 coding DNA: TGTGCCAGCAGCTCAGGCTGGGACAATGAGCAGTTCTTC.

The CDR3 here is CASRQGMVEAFF. The CDR3 DNA reads TGTGCCAGCAGGCAGGGGATGGTTGAAGCTTTCTTT. V and J are TRBV6-5 and TRBJ1-1, with D possibly being TRBD1 (6 bases). The V gene's germline CDR1 is MNHEY and CDR2 SVGAGI. The V gene lost 6 bases and the J gene lost 7 bases, with 12 bases spanning the gap. The CDR3 spans 12 residues.

The chain links TRBV12-3 or TRBV12-4 to TRBJ1-1, with 7 bases fitting TRBD1. J gave up 7 bases and V 6 bases, and 8 bases lay outside the gene matches. CDR3 size: 13 residues. The CDR3 region is CASRAGTVNEAFF. The CDR3 DNA sequence: TGTGCCAGCAGGGCGGGGACAGTTAATGAAGCTTTCTTT.

This rearrangement joins TRBV28 to TRBJ2-6, with TRBD2 matching over 7 bases. Germline CDR1 and CDR2: MDHEN and SYDVKM. The CDR3 has 17 amino acids. J gave up 0 bases and V 3 bases, and 5 bases lay outside the gene matches. The CDR3 is CASSFRGRGSGANVLTF. In DNA, the CDR3 is TGTGCCAGCAGTTTTCGGGGGAGGGGCTCTGGGGCCAACGTCCTGACTTTC. Full variable domain (rest looked up from reference TRBV28 and TRBJ2-6): DVKVTQSSRYLVKRTGEKVFLECVQDMDHENMFWYRQDPGLGLRLIYFSYDVKMKEKGDIPEGYSVSREKKERFSLILESASTNQTSMYLCASSFRGRGSGANVLTFGAGSRLTVL.

This chain uses TRBV5-1 with TRBJ2-1; maybe TRBD1 (6 bases). Trimming left V 5 bases short and J 3 bases short, with 9 bases between. Germline CDR1 SGHRS, CDR2 YFSETQ. The CDR3 covers 13 residues. The CDR3 nucleotides are TGCGCCAGCAGTCCGGACAGCTACAATGAGCAGTTCTTC. Amino acids: CASSPDSYNEQFF.

This clone was seen only a few times. The chain links TRBV27 to TRBJ1-4; D is undetermined. CDR1 and CDR2 from the germline V gene are MNHEY and SMNVEV (reference sequence). CDR3 length: 14 residues. V was clipped by 7 bases and J by 2 bases, with 11 bases between them. The CDR3 region is CASTSLNTNEKLFF. The CDR3 DNA reads TGTGCCAGCACCTCACTGAACACTAATGAAAAACTGTTTTTT. Full variable domain (remainder filled in from reference TRBV27 and TRBJ1-4): EAQVTQNPRYLITVTGKKLTVTCSQNMNHEYMSWYRQDPGLGLRQIYYSMNVEVTDKGDVPEGYKVSRKEKRNFPLILESPSPNQTSLYFCASTSLNTNEKLFFGSGTQLSVL.

This clone was seen a few times. This rearrangement joins TRBV30 to TRBJ2-7; the match to TRBD1 covers 9 bases. V lost 2 bases to trimming and J lost 3 bases; unmatched junction nucleotides: 11. Per the germline V gene, CDR1 is GTSNPN and CDR2 is SVGIG (reference sequence). The CDR3 is made up of 16 amino acids. CDR3 sequence reads: CAWSPRTGTGYYEQYF. In DNA form, the CDR3 reads TGTGCCTGGAGTCCCAGGACCGGGACAGGGTACTACGAGCAGTACTTC.

A few counts support this clone. The rearrangement joins TRBV5-1 to TRBJ1-2; possible D gene TRBD1, 5 bases. CDR1 SGHRS and CDR2 YFSETQ come from the germline V gene. V was clipped by 0 bases and J by 5 bases, with 14 bases between them. The CDR3 covers 15 residues. Here the CDR3 DNA reads TGCGCCAGCAGCTTGGAAGGGACTACTCTTTATGGCTACACCTTC. As protein: CASSLEGTTLYGYTF.

The chain couples TRBV10-3 to TRBJ2-3; TRBD2 agrees at 7 bases. The length of the CDR3 is 15 residues. Germline CDR1 is ENHRY and CDR2 is SYGVKD. The junction had 3 bases not matched to a gene; V was cut back by 0 bases and J by 3 bases. The CDR3, as DNA: TGTGCCATCAGTGAGTCGGGGGGAGGGACAGATACGCAGTATTTT. Its translation is CAISESGGGTDTQYF.

V and J are TRBV29-1 and TRBJ2-7; possibly TRBD1 for D (6 bases). The CDR3 length is 16 residues. CDR1 is SQVTM and CDR2 is ANQGSEA in the germline V gene. V shed 6 bases and J shed 0 bases, with 21 bases lying between them. The CDR3 spells CSVRTWAGVDSYEQYF. CDR3 bases: TGCAGCGTGCGTACCTGGGCAGGGGTAGACTCCTACGAGCAGTACTTC.

In its sample, this clone was seen once. The gene calls are TRBV2 and TRBJ2-3; D might be TRBD1 (6 bases). V was shortened by 6 bases and J by 3 bases, with 7 bases between the two germline ends. The V gene's germline CDR1 is SNHLY and CDR2 FYNNEI. The CDR3 totals 12 residues. CDR3 loop: CASRGQTDTQYF. Here the CDR3 DNA reads TGTGCCAGCAGAGGACAGACAGATACGCAGTATTTT.

The V gene is TRBV5-6, the J gene TRBJ2-2, with 8 nucleotides matching TRBD1. This CDR3 has 15 amino acids. Germline CDR1 and CDR2: SGHDT and YYEEEE. After removal of 4 bases from V and 4 bases from J, the junction contained 6 bases not matched to a gene. The chain's CDR3 is CASSLRGPGTGELFF. CDR3 bases: TGTGCCAGCAGCCTCAGGGGGCCGGGCACCGGGGAGCTGTTTTTT.

The table lists this clone with a few counts. The chain combines TRBV7-9 with TRBJ2-7; TRBD2 is a possible D gene (6 bases). Germline-derived CDR1 and CDR2 are SEHNR and FQNEAQ (reference sequence). V gave up 5 bases and J gave up 2 bases, with 13 bases separating them. The CDR3 has 14 amino acids. CDR3 in amino acids: CASSPPRGTYEQYF. CDR3 DNA: TGTGCCAGCAGCCCACCCCGGGGGACCTACGAGCAGTACTTC.

This rearrangement joins TRBV27 to TRBJ1-3; 9 nucleotides match TRBD1. Trimming took 6 bases from V and 4 from J; bases not matched to a gene: 4. CDR3 size: 14 residues. CDR1 and CDR2 from the germline V gene are MNHEY and SMNVEV (reference sequence). The DNA of the CDR3 is TGTGCCAGCAGGACAGGGGGTATCGGAAACACCATATATTTT. Translated, it gives CASRTGGIGNTIYF.

This sequence joins TRBV7-8 and TRBJ1-4; D unclear. This CDR3 comprises 14 residues. Germline CDR1 SGHVS, CDR2 FQNEAQ. Trimming shortened V by 5 bases and J by 4 bases, and 11 bases separated the two germline ends. The CDR3 here is CASSRMAGNEKLFF. The CDR3 DNA follows: TGTGCCAGCAGCCGGATGGCGGGTAATGAAAAACTGTTTTTT.

This clone showed up just a few times. The chain has TRBV27 and TRBJ1-1, with D possibly TRBD1 on 5 matching bases. The CDR3 loop spans 13 amino acids. CDR1 is MNHEY, CDR2 SMNVEV, per germline (reference sequence). V was cut by 8 bases and J by 2 bases, with 12 bases left in between. DNA for the CDR3: TGTGCCAGCGGCTACAGGAGTAACACTGAAGCTTTCTTT. Translating gives CASGYRSNTEAFF.

The chain combines TRBV29-1 with TRBJ2-3; possibly TRBD1 for D (6 bases). The CDR3 has 15 residues. Trimming removed 3 bases from V and 3 bases from J, with 16 bases in between. Germline assignment: CDR1 SQVTM and CDR2 ANQGSEA. The CDR3 spells CSVEDQGLGTDTQYF. CDR3 in DNA: TGCAGCGTTGAGGATCAGGGGCTTGGTACAGATACGCAGTATTTT.

The CDR3 loop is CASSQGRAINYGYTF. CDR3 sequence (DNA): TGTGCCAGCAGCCAAGGCAGGGCCATCAACTATGGCTACACCTTC. The V call is TRBV3-1 (or the pseudogene TRBV3-2), the J call TRBJ1-2, with TRBD1 as a possible D gene (5 bases). From germline, CDR1 is LGHDT and CDR2 YNNKEL (reference sequence). The CDR3 has 15 residues. The V gene lost 1 base and the J gene lost 2 bases, with 11 bases spanning the gap.

The CDR3: CASSKGPPGGAYNEQFF. The CDR3 DNA follows: TGTGCCAGCAGCAAAGGGCCGCCGGGGGGGGCATACAATGAGCAGTTCTTC. The gene calls are TRBV21-1 and TRBJ2-1; the table names TRBD2, a call not compared with the DNA. TRBV21-1 is a listed pseudogene. The CDR3 has 17 amino acids.

This clone was seen only a few times. The chain links TRBV12-3 or TRBV12-4 to TRBJ1-1, with D hard to call. Trimming cost V 8 bases and J 2 bases, with 6 bases left between them. The CDR3 loop spans 11 amino acids. CDR3 protein: CASRSNTEAFF. Written as DNA, the CDR3 is TGTGCCAGCCGTAGCAACACTGAAGCTTTCTTT.

The rearrangement joins TRBV5-1 to TRBJ1-1; D not resolved. CDR1 SGHRS and CDR2 YFSETQ come from the germline V gene. V was cut by 0 bases and J by 4 bases, with 13 bases left in between. CDR3 size: 15 residues. The CDR3 DNA sequence: TGCGCCAGCAGCTTGGAGGTGGAGGGTAGCACTGAAGCTTTCTTT. Encoded protein: CASSLEVEGSTEAFF.

The gene calls are TRBV19 and TRBJ2-1, with 9 bases identical to TRBD1. Germline V gene lookup returns CDR1 LNHDA and CDR2 SQIVND (reference sequence). This CDR3 is built from 14 residues. J gave up 8 bases and V 6 bases, and 8 bases lay outside the gene matches. CDR3 sequence (DNA): TGTGCCAGTAGACCCCGGACAGGGGACGATGAGCAGTTCTTC. Translating gives CASRPRTGDDEQFF.

The chain is built from TRBV7-8 and TRBJ2-1, with 10 bases fitting TRBD2. J was trimmed by 6 bases and V by 2 bases; bases with no gene match: 13. Germline assignment: CDR1 SGHVS and CDR2 FQNEAQ. CDR3 length equals 18 residues. The CDR3 spells CASSLQLAGAQPINEQFF. In DNA form, the CDR3 reads TGTGCCAGCAGCTTACAGCTAGCGGGGGCTCAGCCTATCAATGAGCAGTTCTTC.

The rearrangement links TRBV19 to TRBJ1-4; D possibly corresponds to TRBD1 (6 bases). The V gene lost 2 bases and the J gene lost 6 bases, with 10 bases spanning the gap. Germline values: CDR1 LNHDA, CDR2 SQIVND (reference sequence). CDR3 length: 14 amino acids. The CDR3 DNA follows: TGTGCCAGTAGTATACCAGGGGCGCATGAAAAACTGTTTTTT. This sequence encodes CASSIPGAHEKLFF.

The chain joins TRBV6-4 to TRBJ1-2, with D perhaps TRBD1 (5 bases). This CDR3 spans 14 amino acids. The ends were cut back, 0 bases at V and 8 bases at J, with 13 bases in the middle. In germline, CDR1 is MRHNA, CDR2 SNTAGT. CDR3 bases: TGTGCCAGCAGTGACTCGTTCAGGGATGAGGGCTACACCTTC. Amino acid sequence: CASSDSFRDEGYTF.

The chain employs TRBV5-6 and TRBJ1-5; maybe TRBD1 (5 bases). The CDR3 spans 16 residues. The V end lost 1 base, the J end lost 1 base, and 12 bases lay between the germline ends. Germline V gene data show CDR1 as SGHDT and CDR2 as YYEEEE. CDR3 DNA: TGTGCCAGCAGCTTGACTCAGGGAGGGAGCAATCAGCCCCAGCATTTT. This sequence encodes CASSLTQGGSNQPQHF.

In regard to this clone: Other DNA variants within this sample encode the same CDR3. V is TRBV5-1 and J is TRBJ1-6; 9 bases agree with TRBD1. With 1 base clipped from V and 8 bases from J, the junction kept 7 bases outside the gene matches. The CDR3 consists of 16 residues. Germline values: CDR1 SGHRS, CDR2 YFSETQ. In nucleotides, the CDR3 is TGCGCCAGCAGCTTGAATCCGGGACAGGGAGATTCACCCCTCCACTTT. Its protein product is CASSLNPGQGDSPLHF.

V and J are TRBV7-6 and TRBJ1-1; the match to TRBD1 covers 7 bases. The CDR3 has 12 amino acids. Germline lookup yields CDR1 SGHVS and CDR2 FNYEAQ. With V trimmed by 5 bases and J by 7 bases, 4 bases remained unmatched. CDR3 sequence reads: CASSEDRDEAFF. DNA for the CDR3: TGTGCCAGCAGCGAAGACAGGGATGAAGCTTTCTTT.

V usage is TRBV6-1 and J usage is TRBJ1-2; possible D gene TRBD1, 6 bases. With 2 bases removed from V and 8 bases from J, the gap between germline ends came to 18 bases. This CDR3 is 15 amino acids long. CDR1 and CDR2 (germline): MNHNS, SASEGT. CDR3 amino acids: CASSENPGEVRGYTF. In DNA form, the CDR3 reads TGTGCCAGCAGTGAAAATCCAGGGGAAGTGAGAGGCTACACCTTC.